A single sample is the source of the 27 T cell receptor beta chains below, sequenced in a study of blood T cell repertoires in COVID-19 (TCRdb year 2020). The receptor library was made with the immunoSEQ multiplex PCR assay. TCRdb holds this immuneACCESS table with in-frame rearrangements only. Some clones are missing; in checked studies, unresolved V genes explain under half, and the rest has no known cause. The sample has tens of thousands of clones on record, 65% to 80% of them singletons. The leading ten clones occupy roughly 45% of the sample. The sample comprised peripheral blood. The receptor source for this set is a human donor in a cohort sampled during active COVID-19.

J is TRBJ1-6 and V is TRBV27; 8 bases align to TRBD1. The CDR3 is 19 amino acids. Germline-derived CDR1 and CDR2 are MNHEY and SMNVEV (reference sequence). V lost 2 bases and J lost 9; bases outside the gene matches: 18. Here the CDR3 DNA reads TGTGCCAGCAGTTTAAAGGGGACCGTTTTTACAGGGGGAGGTTCACCCCTCCACTTT. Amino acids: CASSLKGTVFTGGGSPLHF.

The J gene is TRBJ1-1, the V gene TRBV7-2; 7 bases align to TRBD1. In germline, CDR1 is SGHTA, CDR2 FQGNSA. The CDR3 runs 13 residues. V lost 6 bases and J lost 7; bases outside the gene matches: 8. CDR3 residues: CASSRDSGREAFF. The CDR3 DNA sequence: TGTGCCAGCAGTCGGGACAGCGGTCGTGAAGCTTTCTTT.

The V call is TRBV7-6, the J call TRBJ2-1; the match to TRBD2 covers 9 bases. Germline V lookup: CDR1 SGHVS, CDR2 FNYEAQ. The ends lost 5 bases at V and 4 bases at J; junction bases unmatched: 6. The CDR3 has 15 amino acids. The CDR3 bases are TGTGCCAGCAGCCCGCGGGAGGGCCGATACAATGAGCAGTTCTTC. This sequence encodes CASSPREGRYNEQFF.

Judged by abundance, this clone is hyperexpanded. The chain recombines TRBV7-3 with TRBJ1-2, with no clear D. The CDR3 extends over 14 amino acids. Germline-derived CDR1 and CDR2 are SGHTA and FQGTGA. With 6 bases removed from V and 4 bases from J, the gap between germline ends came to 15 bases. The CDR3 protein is CASRNLWESYGYTF. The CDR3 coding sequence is TGTGCCAGCAGGAACTTATGGGAGAGCTATGGCTACACCTTC.

The CDR3 DNA reads as TGCAGCGTTGAGAGTTGGGAGACCCAGTACTTC. The encoded protein is CSVESWETQYF. The V and J genes are TRBV29-1 and TRBJ2-5; D gene uncertain. Germline loops: CDR1 SQVTM, CDR2 ANQGSEA. This CDR3 is built from 11 residues. The V end lost 3 bases, the J end lost 5 bases, and 7 bases lay between the germline ends. Full variable domain (outside the CDR3, taken from reference TRBV29-1 and TRBJ2-5): SAVISQKPSRDICQRGTSLTIQCQVDSQVTMMFWYRQQPGQSLTLIATANQGSEATYESGFVIDKFPISRPNLTFSTLTVSNMSPEDSSIYLCSVESWETQYFGPGTRLLVL.

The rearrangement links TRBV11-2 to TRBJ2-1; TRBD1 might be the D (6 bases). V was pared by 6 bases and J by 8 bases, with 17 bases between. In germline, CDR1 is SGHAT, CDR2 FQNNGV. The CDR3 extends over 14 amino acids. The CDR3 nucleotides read TGTGCCAGCAGTCCAATGGGACATTTCCATGAGCAGTTCTTC. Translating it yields CASSPMGHFHEQFF.

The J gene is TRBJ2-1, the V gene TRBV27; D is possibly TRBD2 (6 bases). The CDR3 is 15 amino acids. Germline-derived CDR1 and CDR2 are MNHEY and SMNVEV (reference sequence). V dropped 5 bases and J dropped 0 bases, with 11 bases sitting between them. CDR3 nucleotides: TGTGCCAGCAGTCTTAGCGGATTCTCCTACAATGAGCAGTTCTTC. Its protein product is CASSLSGFSYNEQFF.

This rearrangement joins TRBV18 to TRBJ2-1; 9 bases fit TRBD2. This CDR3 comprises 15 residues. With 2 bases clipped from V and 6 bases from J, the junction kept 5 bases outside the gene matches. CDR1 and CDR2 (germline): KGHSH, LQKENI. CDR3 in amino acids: CASSPRAGGGNEQFF. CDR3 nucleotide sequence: TGTGCCAGCTCACCAAGGGCGGGAGGGGGCAATGAGCAGTTCTTC.

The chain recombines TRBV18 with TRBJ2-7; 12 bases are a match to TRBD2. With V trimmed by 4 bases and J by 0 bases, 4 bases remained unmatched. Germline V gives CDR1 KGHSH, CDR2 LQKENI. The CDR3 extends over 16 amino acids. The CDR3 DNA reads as TGTGCCAGCTCACAACTAGCGGGAGGAATCTCCTACGAGCAGTACTTC. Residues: CASSQLAGGISYEQYF.

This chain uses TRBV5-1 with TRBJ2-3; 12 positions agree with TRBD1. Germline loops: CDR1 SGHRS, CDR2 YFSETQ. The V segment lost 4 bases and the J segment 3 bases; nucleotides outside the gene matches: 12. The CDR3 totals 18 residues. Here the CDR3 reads CASSRGDGTGGGTDTQYF. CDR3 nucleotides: TGCGCCAGCAGCCGCGGAGACGGGACAGGGGGCGGGACAGATACGCAGTATTTT.

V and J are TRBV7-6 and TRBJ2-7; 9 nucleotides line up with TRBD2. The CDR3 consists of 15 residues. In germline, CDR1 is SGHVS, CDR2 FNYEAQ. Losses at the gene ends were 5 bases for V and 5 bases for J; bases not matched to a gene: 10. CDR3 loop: CASSLNSGRSHEQYF. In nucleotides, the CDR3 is TGTGCCAGCAGCCTGAATAGCGGGAGATCCCACGAGCAGTACTTC.

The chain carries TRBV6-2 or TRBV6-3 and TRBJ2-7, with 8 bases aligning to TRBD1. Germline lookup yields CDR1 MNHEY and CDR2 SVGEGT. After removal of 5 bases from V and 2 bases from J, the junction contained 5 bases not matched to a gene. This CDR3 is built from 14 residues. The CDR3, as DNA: TGTGCCAGCAGTACCAGGGGGCGAACCTACGAGCAGTACTTC. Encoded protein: CASSTRGRTYEQYF.

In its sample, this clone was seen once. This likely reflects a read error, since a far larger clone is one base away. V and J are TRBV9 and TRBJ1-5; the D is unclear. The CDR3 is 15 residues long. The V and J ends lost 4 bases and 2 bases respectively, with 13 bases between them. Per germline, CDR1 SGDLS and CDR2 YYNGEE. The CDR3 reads CASSPLGDCNQPQHF. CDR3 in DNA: TGTGCCAGCAGCCCCCTGGGCGATTGCAATCAGCCCCAGCATTTT.

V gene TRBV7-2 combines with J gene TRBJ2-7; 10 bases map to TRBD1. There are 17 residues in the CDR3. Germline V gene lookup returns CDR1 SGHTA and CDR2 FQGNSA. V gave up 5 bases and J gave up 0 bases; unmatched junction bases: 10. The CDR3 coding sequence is TGTGCCAGCAGCCGGCCTCCCGGGACAGGGGCCTCCTACGAGCAGTACTTC. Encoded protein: CASSRPPGTGASYEQYF.

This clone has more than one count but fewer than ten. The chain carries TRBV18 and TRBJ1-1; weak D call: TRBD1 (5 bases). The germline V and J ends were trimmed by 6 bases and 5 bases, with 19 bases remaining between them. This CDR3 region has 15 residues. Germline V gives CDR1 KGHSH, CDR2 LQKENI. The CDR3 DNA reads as TGTGCCAGCTCCCCCGGAGGGGCGTCGAGGACTGAAGCTTTCTTT. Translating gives CASSPGGASRTEAFF.

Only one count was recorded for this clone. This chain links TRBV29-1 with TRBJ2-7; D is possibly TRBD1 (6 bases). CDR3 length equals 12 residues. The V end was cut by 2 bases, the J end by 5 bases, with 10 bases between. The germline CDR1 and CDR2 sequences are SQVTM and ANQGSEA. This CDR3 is CSVEKQGNEQYF. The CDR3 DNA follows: TGCAGCGTTGAAAAACAGGGTAACGAGCAGTACTTC.

CDR3 in amino acids: CASSYSLPGTGEAYEQYF. The CDR3 region has the DNA TGTGCCAGCAGTTACTCCTTACCCGGGACAGGCGAGGCGTACGAGCAGTACTTC. The chain links TRBV6-2 or TRBV6-3 to TRBJ2-7; 8 bases fit TRBD1. CDR3 size: 18 residues. CDR1 is MNHEY and CDR2 is SVGEGT in the germline V gene. Trimming at V came to 0 bases and at J to 4 bases, leaving 14 bases not matched to a gene.

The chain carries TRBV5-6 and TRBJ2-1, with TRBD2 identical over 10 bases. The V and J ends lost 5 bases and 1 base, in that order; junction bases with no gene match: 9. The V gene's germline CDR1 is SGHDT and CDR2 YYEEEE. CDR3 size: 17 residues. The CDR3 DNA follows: TGTGCCAGCAGTTATCTAGCGGGAGTAGAATCCTACAATGAGCAGTTCTTC. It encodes CASSYLAGVESYNEQFF.

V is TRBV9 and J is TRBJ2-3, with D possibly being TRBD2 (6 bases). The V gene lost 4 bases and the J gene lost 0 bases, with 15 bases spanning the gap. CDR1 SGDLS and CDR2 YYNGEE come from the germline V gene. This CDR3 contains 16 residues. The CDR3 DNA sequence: TGTGCCAGCAGCCCTCAACCCGGGACTAGCACAGATACGCAGTATTTT. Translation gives CASSPQPGTSTDTQYF.

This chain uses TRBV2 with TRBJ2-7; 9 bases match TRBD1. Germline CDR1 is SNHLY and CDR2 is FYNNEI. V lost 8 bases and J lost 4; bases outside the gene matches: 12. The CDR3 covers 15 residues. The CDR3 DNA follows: TGTGCCAGCCGAACGCCGCCGGGACAGGGTTACGAGCAGTACTTC. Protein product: CASRTPPGQGYEQYF.

The CDR3 protein is CASSIPPVNTEAFF. The DNA of the CDR3 is TGTGCCAGTAGTATACCCCCAGTGAACACTGAAGCTTTCTTT. This chain joins TRBV19 and TRBJ1-1, with D unclear. Trimming stripped 2 bases from V and 0 bases from J, with 7 bases between. The CDR3 length is 14 residues. The germline V gene encodes CDR1 LNHDA and CDR2 SQIVND (reference sequence).

CDR3 residues: CASSLDRAGGEQYF. The CDR3 DNA reads TGTGCCAGCAGTTTAGACAGGGCAGGAGGCGAGCAGTACTTC. The chain links TRBV28 to TRBJ2-7; 7 bases are a match to TRBD1. This CDR3 is built from 14 residues. The V and J ends lost 2 bases and 6 bases, in that order; junction bases with no gene match: 7. Per germline, CDR1 MDHEN and CDR2 SYDVKM.

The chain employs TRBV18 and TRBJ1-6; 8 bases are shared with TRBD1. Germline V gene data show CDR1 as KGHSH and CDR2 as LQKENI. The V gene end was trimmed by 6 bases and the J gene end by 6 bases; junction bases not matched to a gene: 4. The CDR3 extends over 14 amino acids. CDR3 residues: CASSRTGSNSPLHF. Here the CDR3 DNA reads TGTGCCAGCTCCCGGACAGGGAGTAATTCACCCCTCCACTTT.

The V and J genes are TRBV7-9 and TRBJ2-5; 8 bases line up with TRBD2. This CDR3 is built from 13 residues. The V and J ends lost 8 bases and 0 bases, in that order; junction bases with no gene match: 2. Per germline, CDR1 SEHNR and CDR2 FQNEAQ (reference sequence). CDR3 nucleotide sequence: TGTGCCAGCGCCGGGAGGGACCAAGAGACCCAGTACTTC. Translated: CASAGRDQETQYF.

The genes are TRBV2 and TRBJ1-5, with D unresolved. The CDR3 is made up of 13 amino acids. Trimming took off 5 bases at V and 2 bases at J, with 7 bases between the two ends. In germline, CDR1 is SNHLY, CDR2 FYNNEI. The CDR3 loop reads CASSWEGNQPQHF. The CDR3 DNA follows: TGTGCCAGCAGTTGGGAGGGCAATCAGCCCCAGCATTTT.

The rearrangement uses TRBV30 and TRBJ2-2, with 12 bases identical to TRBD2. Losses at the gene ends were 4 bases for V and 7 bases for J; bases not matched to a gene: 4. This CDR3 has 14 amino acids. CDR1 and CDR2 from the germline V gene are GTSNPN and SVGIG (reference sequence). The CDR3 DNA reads TGTGCCTGGACTAGCGGGAGGGTTGTCGGGGAGCTGTTTTTT. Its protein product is CAWTSGRVVGELFF.

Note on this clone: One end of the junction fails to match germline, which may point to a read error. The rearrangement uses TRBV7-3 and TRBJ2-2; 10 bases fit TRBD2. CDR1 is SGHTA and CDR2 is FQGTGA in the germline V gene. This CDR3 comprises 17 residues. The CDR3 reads CASSPRFTSGNAGELFF. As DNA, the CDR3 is TGTGCCAGCAGCCCACGCTTTACTAGCGGGAACGCCGGGGAGCTGTTTTTT.